The 12 T cell receptor beta chains given below trace back to one sample, sequenced in a study of graft-versus-host responses after intestinal transplantation. This table comes from immunoSEQ multiplex PCR, and its TCRdb copy is limited to in-frame clones, with some not included. The sample shows under 40,000 clones, around 94% of them seen only once. The sample was PBMCs, taken 16 days after intestinal transplant. Source of these receptors: a human patient who received an intestinal transplant, so some T cells may come from the graft donor.

The rearrangement uses TRBV19 and TRBJ2-1; D remains ambiguous. From germline, CDR1 is LNHDA and CDR2 SQIVND (reference sequence). Trimming cost V 4 bases and J 7 bases, with 14 bases left between them. This CDR3 comprises 14 residues. The CDR3 DNA is TGTGCCAGTAGTACTCGGAATATGTATAATGAGCAGTTCTTC. It yields the protein CASSTRNMYNEQFF.

J is TRBJ2-7 and V is TRBV7-9; TRBD1 agrees at 7 bases. J gave up 2 bases and V 5 bases, and 6 bases lay outside the gene matches. CDR3 length equals 14 residues. Per germline, CDR1 SEHNR and CDR2 FQNEAQ (reference sequence). DNA for the CDR3: TGTGCCAGCAGCATCGGGACAGACACCTACGAGCAGTACTTC. Protein product: CASSIGTDTYEQYF. Filled out from reference TRBV7-9 and TRBJ2-7, the complete variable domain reads DTGVSQNPRHKITKRGQNVTFRCDPISEHNRLYWYRQTLGQGPEFLTYFQNEAQLEKSRLLSDRFSAERPKGSFSTLEIQRTEQGDSAMYLCASSIGTDTYEQYFGPGTRLTVT.

The chain recombines TRBV18 with TRBJ2-1, with D perhaps matching TRBD1 (6 bases). Germline V gene lookup returns CDR1 KGHSH and CDR2 LQKENI. Trimming took 5 bases from V and 0 from J, leaving 14 bases between them. The length of the CDR3 is 16 residues. Here the CDR3 reads CASSSVGQSSYNEQFF. The CDR3 DNA sequence: TGTGCCAGCTCATCGGTAGGACAGAGCTCCTACAATGAGCAGTTCTTC.

J is TRBJ2-1 and V is TRBV6-6; 7 positions match TRBD2. Germline V gene data show CDR1 as MNHNY and CDR2 as SVGAGI (reference sequence). V lost 1 base and J lost 0; bases outside the gene matches: 3. The CDR3 consists of 16 residues. CDR3 in amino acids: CASSYWEGSSYNEQFF. CDR3 nucleotide sequence: TGTGCCAGCAGTTACTGGGAGGGCAGCTCCTACAATGAGCAGTTCTTC.

V usage is TRBV5-8 and J usage is TRBJ2-2; D unresolved. The germline V gene has CDR1 SGHTS and CDR2 YDEGEE. The V end was cut by 3 bases, the J end by 0 bases, with 15 bases between. The CDR3 runs to 17 residues. The CDR3 DNA follows: TGTGCCAGCAGCTACGGACCCAGCCGGACGAACACCGGGGAGCTGTTTTTT. Translating gives CASSYGPSRTNTGELFF. Looking up the rest from reference TRBV5-8 and TRBJ2-2 gives the full variable domain: EAGVTQSPTHLIKTRGQQATLRCSPISGHTSVYWYQQALGLGLQFLLWYDEGEERNRGNFPPRFSGRQFPNYSSELNVNALELEDSALYLCASSYGPSRTNTGELFFGEGSRLTVL.

The V and J genes are TRBV14 and TRBJ2-3; D is perhaps TRBD2 (5 bases). The CDR3 contains 13 residues. Germline CDR1 reads SGHDN; CDR2 reads FVKESK. V lost 3 bases and J 5 bases, leaving 9 bases between the germline ends. CDR3 protein: CASSQVRGDTQYF. The CDR3, as DNA: TGTGCCAGCAGCCAGGTCCGGGGAGATACGCAGTATTTT.

CDR3 sequence (DNA): TGTGCCAGCAGGGAACCGGGACAGGGGTCTAACTATGGCTACACCTTC. It yields the protein CASREPGQGSNYGYTF. The chain employs TRBV28 and TRBJ1-2; 10 bases are a match to TRBD1. Germline loops: CDR1 MDHEN, CDR2 SYDVKM. V gave up 6 bases and J gave up 0 bases; unmatched junction bases: 7. CDR3 length equals 16 residues.

J is TRBJ2-4 and V is TRBV30; D ambiguous. CDR1 and CDR2 (germline): GTSNPN, SVGIG (reference sequence). The CDR3 loop spans 15 amino acids. The V end lost 3 bases, the J end lost 5 bases, and 17 bases lay between the germline ends. The CDR3, as DNA: TGTGCCTGGAGACAAGGTGATAAGGATGAAAACATTCAGTACTTC. Translated: CAWRQGDKDENIQYF.

The V gene is TRBV28, the J gene TRBJ2-7; 8 nucleotides line up with TRBD1. Germline lookup yields CDR1 MDHEN and CDR2 SYDVKM. CDR3 size: 14 residues. V was pared by 7 bases and J by 0 bases, with 5 bases of the junction left unmatched. The CDR3 region has the DNA TGTGCCAGCACCTGGACAGGGAGCTCCTACGAGCAGTACTTC. Translation gives CASTWTGSSYEQYF. Full variable domain (remainder filled in from reference TRBV28 and TRBJ2-7): DVKVTQSSRYLVKRTGEKVFLECVQDMDHENMFWYRQDPGLGLRLIYFSYDVKMKEKGDIPEGYSVSREKKERFSLILESASTNQTSMYLCASTWTGSSYEQYFGPGTRLTVT.

This chain connects TRBV7-8 to TRBJ1-1; D not certain. Deletions cut 0 bases from V and 1 base from J, with 6 bases between. The germline CDR1 and CDR2 sequences are SGHVS and FQNEAQ. The CDR3 has 14 amino acids. As DNA, the CDR3 is TGTGCCAGCAGCTTAGCGAGGAGGAACACTGAAGCTTTCTTT. This sequence encodes CASSLARRNTEAFF.

J is TRBJ2-7 and V is TRBV27, with 8 bases that match TRBD1. The CDR3 runs 14 residues. CDR1 and CDR2 (germline): MNHEY, SMNVEV (reference sequence). J gave up 2 bases and V 4 bases, and 4 bases lay outside the gene matches. This chain's CDR3 is CASSWAGGPYEQYF. The CDR3, as DNA: TGTGCCAGCAGTTGGGCAGGGGGCCCCTACGAGCAGTACTTC.

The CDR3 loop is CASSPWTSGSNEQFF. In nucleotides, the CDR3 is TGTGCCAGCTCACCTTGGACTAGCGGGAGCAATGAGCAGTTCTTC. The chain couples TRBV18 to TRBJ2-1, with 13 bases fitting TRBD2. J gave up 6 bases and V 3 bases, and 2 bases lay outside the gene matches. CDR3 size: 15 residues. From germline, CDR1 is KGHSH and CDR2 LQKENI.